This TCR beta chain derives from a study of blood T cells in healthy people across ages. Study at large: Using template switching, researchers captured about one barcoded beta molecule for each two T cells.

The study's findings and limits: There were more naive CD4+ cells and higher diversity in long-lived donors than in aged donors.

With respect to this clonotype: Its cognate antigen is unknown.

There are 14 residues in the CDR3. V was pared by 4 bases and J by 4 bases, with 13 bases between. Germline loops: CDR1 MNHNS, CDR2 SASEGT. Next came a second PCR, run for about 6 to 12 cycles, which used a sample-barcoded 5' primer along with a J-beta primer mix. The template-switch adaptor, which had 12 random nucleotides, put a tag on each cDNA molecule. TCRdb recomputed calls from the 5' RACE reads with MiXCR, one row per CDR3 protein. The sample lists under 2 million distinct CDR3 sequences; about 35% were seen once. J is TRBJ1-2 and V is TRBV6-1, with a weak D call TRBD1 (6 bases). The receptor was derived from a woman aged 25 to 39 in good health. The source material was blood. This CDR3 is CASSGGDRSYGYTF. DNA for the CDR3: TGTGCCAGCAGTGGGGGTGACAGGTCCTATGGCTACACCTTC.